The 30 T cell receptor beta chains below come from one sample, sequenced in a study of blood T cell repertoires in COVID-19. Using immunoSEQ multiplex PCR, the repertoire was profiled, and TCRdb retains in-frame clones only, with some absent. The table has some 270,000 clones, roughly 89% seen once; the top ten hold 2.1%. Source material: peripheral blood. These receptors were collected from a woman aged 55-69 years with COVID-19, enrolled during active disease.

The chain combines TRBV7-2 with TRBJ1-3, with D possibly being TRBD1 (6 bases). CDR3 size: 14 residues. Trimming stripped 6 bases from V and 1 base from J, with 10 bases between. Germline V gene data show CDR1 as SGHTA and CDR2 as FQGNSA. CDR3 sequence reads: CASRFTGSGNTIYF. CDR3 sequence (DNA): TGTGCCAGCAGATTTACAGGGTCTGGAAACACCATATATTTT.

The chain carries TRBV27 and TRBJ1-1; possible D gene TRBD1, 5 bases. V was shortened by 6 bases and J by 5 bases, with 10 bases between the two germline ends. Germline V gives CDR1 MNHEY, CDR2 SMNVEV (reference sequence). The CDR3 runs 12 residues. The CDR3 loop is CASSDSYTEAFF. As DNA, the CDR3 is TGTGCCAGCAGCGACAGTTATACTGAAGCTTTCTTT.

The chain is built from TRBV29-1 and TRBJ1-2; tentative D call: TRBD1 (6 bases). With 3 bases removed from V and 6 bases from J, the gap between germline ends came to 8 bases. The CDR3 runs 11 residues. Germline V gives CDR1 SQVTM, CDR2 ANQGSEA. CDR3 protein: CSVDAGDGYTF. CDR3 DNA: TGCAGCGTTGACGCAGGGGATGGCTACACCTTC.

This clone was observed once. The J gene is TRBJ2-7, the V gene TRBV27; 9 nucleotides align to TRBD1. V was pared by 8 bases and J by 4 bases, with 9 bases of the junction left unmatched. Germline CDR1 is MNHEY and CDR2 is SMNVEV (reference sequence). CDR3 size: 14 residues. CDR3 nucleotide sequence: TGTGCCAGCGTCCCTAGGACAGGGGAGTACGAGCAGTACTTC. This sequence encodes CASVPRTGEYEQYF.

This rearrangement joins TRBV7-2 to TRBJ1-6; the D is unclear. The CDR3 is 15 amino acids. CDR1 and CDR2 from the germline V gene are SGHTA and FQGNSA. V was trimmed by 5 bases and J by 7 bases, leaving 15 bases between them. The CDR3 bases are TGTGCCAGCAGCCCATGGGCCTCTCTGAATTCACCCCTCCACTTT. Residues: CASSPWASLNSPLHF.

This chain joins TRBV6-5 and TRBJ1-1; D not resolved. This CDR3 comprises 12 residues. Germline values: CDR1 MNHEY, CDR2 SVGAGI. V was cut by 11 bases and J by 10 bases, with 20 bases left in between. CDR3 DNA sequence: TGTGCCGGAGGCCTCGGACGATCAGGAGCTTTCTTT. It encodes CAGGLGRSGAFF.

The CDR3 protein is CASSGLGANSPLHF. Here the CDR3 DNA reads TGTGCCAGCAGCGGGCTGGGGGCGAATTCACCCCTCCACTTT. The V call is TRBV9, the J call TRBJ1-6; maybe TRBD1 (6 bases). Per germline, CDR1 SGDLS and CDR2 YYNGEE. The CDR3 loop spans 14 amino acids. The V end lost 3 bases, the J end lost 7 bases, and 11 bases lay between the germline ends.

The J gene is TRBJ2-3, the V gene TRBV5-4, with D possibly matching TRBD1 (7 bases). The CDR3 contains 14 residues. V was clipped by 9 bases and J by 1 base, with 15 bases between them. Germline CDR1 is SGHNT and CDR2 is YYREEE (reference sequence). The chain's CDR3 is CATSRGDRTDTQYF. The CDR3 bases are TGTGCCACCTCCAGGGGGGACCGCACAGATACGCAGTATTTT. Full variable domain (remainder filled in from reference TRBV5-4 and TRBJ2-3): ETGVTQSPTHLIKTRGQQVTLRCSSQSGHNTVSWYQQALGQGPQFIFQYYREEENGRGNFPPRFSGLQFPNYSSELNVNALELDDSALYLCATSRGDRTDTQYFGPGTRLTVL.

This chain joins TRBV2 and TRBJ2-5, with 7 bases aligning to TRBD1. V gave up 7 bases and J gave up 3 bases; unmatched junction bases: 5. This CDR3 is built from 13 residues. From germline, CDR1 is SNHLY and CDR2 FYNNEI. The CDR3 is CASTPTGKETQYF. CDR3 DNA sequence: TGTGCCAGCACCCCGACAGGGAAAGAGACCCAGTACTTC.

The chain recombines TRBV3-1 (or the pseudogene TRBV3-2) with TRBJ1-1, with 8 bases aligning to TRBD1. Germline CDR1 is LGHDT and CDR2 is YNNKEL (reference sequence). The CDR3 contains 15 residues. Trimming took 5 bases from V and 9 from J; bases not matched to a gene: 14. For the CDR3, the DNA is TGTGCCAGCAGCTTAGGATCGGGACAGGTGGGGAAAGCTTTCTTT. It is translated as CASSLGSGQVGKAFF.

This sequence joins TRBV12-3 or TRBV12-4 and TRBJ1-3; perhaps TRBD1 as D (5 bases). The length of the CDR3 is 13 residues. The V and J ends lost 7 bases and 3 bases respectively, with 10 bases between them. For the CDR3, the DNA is TGTGCCAGCACCCGGGGGGGTGGAAACACCATATATTTT. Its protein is CASTRGGGNTIYF.

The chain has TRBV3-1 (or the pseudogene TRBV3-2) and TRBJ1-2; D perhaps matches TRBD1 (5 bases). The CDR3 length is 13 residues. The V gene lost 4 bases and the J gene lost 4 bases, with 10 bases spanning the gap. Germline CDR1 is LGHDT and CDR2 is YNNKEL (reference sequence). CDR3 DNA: TGTGCCAGCAGCCCGACAGAGCTCTATGGCTACACCTTC. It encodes CASSPTELYGYTF.

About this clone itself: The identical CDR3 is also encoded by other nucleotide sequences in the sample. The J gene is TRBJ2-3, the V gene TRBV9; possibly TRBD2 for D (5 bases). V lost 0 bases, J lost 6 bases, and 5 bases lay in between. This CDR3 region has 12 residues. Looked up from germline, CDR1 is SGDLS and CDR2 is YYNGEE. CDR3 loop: CASSVGGDTQYF. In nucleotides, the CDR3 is TGTGCCAGCAGCGTAGGAGGGGATACGCAGTATTTT.

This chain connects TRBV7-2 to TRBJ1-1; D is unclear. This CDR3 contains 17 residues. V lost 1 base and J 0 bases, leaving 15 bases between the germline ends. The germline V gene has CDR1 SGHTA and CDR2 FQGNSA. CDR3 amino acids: CASSLVKPYRMNTEAFF. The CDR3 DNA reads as TGTGCCAGCAGCTTAGTAAAGCCGTATCGAATGAACACTGAAGCTTTCTTT.

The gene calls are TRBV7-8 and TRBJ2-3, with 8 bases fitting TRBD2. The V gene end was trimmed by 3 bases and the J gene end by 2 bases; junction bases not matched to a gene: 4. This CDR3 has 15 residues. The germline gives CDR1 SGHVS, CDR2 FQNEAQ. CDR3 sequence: CASSFLAGNTDTQYF. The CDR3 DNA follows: TGTGCCAGCAGCTTCTTAGCGGGGAACACAGATACGCAGTATTTT.

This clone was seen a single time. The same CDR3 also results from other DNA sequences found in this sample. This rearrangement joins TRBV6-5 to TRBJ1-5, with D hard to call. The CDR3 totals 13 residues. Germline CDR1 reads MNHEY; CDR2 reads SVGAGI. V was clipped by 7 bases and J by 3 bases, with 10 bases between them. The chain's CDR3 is CASTRSPNQPQHF. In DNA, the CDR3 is TGTGCCAGCACACGGTCCCCCAATCAGCCCCAGCATTTT.

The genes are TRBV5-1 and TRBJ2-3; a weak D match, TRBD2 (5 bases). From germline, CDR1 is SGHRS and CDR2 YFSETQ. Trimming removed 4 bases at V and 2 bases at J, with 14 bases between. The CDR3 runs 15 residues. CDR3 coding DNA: TGCGCCAGCAGCCCCTCTAGCAGCACCACAGATACGCAGTATTTT. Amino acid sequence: CASSPSSSTTDTQYF.

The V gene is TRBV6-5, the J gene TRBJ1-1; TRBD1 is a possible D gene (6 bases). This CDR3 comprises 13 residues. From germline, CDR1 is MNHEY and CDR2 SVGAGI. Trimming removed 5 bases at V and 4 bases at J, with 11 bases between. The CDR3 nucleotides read TGTGCCAGCAGTCAAACACAGGGCACTGAAGCTTTCTTT. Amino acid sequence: CASSQTQGTEAFF.

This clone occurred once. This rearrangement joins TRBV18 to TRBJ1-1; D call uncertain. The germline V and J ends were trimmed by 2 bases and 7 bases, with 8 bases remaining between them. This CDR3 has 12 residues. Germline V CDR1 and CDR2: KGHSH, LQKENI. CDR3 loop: CASSPRSFEAFF. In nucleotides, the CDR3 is TGTGCCAGCTCACCAAGGAGCTTTGAAGCTTTCTTT.

CDR3 sequence reads: CASTSDRAKKETQYF. CDR3 coding DNA: TGTGCCAGCACCTCCGACAGGGCCAAAAAAGAGACCCAGTACTTC. The chain couples TRBV6-6 to TRBJ2-5; the match to TRBD1 covers 7 bases. The CDR3 is 15 amino acids. With 7 bases clipped from V and 3 bases from J, the junction kept 11 bases outside the gene matches. From germline, CDR1 is MNHNY and CDR2 SVGAGI (reference sequence).

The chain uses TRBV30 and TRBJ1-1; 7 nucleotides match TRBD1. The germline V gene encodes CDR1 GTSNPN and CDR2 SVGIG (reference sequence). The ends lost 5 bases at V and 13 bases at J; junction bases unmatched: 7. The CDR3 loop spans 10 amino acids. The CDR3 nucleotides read TGTGCCTGGGGGGGGACAGCTTTTTTCTTT. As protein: CAWGGTAFFF.

This CDR3 reads CASSYGQNQPQHF. The CDR3 nucleotides are TGTGCCAGCAGTTACGGACAGAATCAGCCCCAGCATTTT. V usage is TRBV6-2 or TRBV6-3 and J usage is TRBJ1-5, with D perhaps matching TRBD1 (6 bases). V lost 2 bases and J lost 4, with 6 bases in between. The CDR3 spans 13 residues. Germline V CDR1 and CDR2: MNHEY, SVGEGT.

CDR3 bases: TGTGCCAGCAGCCTAGGAAGGGGCCACTGGCTGGCTTTCTTT. The encoded protein is CASSLGRGHWLAFF. The chain joins TRBV7-8 to TRBJ1-1, with D possibly TRBD1 on 5 matching bases. The CDR3 has 14 residues. Trimming removed 5 bases from V and 11 bases from J, with 21 bases in between. The germline CDR1 and CDR2 sequences are SGHVS and FQNEAQ.

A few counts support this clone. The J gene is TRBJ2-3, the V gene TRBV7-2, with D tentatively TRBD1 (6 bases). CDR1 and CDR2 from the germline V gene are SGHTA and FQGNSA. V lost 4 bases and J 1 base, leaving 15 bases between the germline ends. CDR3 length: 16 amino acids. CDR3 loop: CASSSPQGVGTDTQYF. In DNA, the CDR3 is TGTGCCAGCAGCTCCCCACAGGGAGTCGGCACAGATACGCAGTATTTT.

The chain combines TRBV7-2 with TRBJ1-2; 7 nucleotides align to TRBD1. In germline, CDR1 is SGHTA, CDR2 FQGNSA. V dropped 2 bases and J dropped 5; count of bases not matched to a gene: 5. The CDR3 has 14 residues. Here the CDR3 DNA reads TGTGCCAGCAGCTTAAAGGGGGCTGGTTATGGCTACACCTTC. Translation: CASSLKGAGYGYTF.

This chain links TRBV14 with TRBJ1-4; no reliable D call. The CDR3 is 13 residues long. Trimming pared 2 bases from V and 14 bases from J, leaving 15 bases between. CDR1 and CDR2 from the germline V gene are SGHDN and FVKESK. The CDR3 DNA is TGTGCCAGCAGCCAACTTACGCGGCAGAATCTGTTTTTT. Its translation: CASSQLTRQNLFF.

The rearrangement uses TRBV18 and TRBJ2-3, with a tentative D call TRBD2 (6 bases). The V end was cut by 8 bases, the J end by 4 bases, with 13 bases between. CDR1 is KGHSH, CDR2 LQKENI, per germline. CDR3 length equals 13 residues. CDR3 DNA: TGTGCCAGCACCCCGACTAGAGCAGATACGCAGTATTTT. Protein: CASTPTRADTQYF.

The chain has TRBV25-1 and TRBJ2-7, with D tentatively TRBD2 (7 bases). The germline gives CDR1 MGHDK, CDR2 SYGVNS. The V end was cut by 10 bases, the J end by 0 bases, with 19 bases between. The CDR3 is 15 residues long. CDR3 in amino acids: CATGGGETNSYEQYF. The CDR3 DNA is TGTGCCACGGGGGGCGGGGAGACAAACTCCTACGAGCAGTACTTC.

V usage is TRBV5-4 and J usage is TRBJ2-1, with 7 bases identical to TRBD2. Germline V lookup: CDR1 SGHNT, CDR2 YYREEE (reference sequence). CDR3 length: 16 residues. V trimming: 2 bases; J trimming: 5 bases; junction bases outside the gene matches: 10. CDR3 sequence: CASSFGIGGGNNEQFF. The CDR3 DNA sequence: TGTGCCAGCAGCTTTGGTATTGGGGGGGGGAACAATGAGCAGTTCTTC.

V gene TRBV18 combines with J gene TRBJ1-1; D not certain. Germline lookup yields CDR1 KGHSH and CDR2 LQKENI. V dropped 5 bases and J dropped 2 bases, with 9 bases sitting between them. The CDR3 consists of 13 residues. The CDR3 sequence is CASSSTTNTEAFF. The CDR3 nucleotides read TGTGCCAGCTCATCGACAACCAACACTGAAGCTTTCTTT.